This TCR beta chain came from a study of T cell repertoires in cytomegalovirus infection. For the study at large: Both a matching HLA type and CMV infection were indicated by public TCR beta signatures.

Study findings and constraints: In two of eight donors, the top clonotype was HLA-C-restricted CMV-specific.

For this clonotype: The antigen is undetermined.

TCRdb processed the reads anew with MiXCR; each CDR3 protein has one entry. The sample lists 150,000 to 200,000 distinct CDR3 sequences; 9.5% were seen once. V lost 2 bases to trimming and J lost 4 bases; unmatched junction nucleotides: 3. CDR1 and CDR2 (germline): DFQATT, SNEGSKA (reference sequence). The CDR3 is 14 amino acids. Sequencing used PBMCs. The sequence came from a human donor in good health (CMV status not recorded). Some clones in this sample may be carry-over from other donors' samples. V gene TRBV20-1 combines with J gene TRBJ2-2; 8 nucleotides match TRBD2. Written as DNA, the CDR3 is TGCAGTGCTAGACGACTAGCGCGCACCGGGGAGCTGTTTTTT. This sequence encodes CSARRLARTGELFF.